Listed below are T cell receptor beta chains from one sample, sequenced in a study of CD8 T cells in ankylosing spondylitis. TCRdb re-analysed the 5' RACE reads in MiXCR, keeping a single row per CDR3 protein. Of fewer than 750,000 distinct CDR3 sequences listed, 15% to 20% are singletons. Sample: blood, either unsorted or a sorted T cell fraction (not recorded which). These receptors were collected from a male donor with ankylosing spondylitis. The CDR3 runs from the conserved cysteine through the conserved F or W. Each record gives: clone size, CDR3 length, J gene, D gene, V gene, CDR3 DNA, CDR3 protein. A D gene is named only where the DNA matches it firmly. Part of the rows lack a size; the others show once, few, many or a class for expanded clones.

NA 17 TRBJ1-1 NA TRBV4-1 TGCGCCAGCAGCCAAGTGGCGGGGACGGTGAGGAACACTGAAGCTTTCTTT CASSQVAGTVRNTEAFF
NA 13 TRBJ1-1 TRBD1 TRBV7-9 TGTGCCAGCAGCTTATGGCAGGGGGCGATATCTTTCTTT CASSLWQGAISFF
NA 13 TRBJ2-7 NA TRBV7-6 TGTGCCAGCAGCTTGGTGGGCGCGTACGAGCAGTGCTTC CASSLVGAYEQCF
NA 15 TRBJ2-5 NA TRBV6-2/TRBV6-3 TGTGCCAGCAGTTCCGCAGGGGGGCGCGGAGAGACCCAGTACTTC CASSSAGGRGETQYF
many 15 TRBJ2-3 TRBD1 TRBV12-3/TRBV12-4 TGTGCCAGCAGTCCATCGACAGGGGTCACAGATACGCAGTATTTT CASSPSTGVTDTQYF
few 18 TRBJ2-1 NA TRBV7-3 TGTGCCAGCAGCCCCCATTTCCGGGGCATCGGGTTTGGCAATGAGCAGTTCTTC CASSPHFRGIGFGNEQFF
few 14 TRBJ2-7 TRBD1 TRBV27 TGTGCCAGCAGTTCGTACAGGGGGAACTACGAGCAGTACTTC CASSSYRGNYEQYF
few 16 TRBJ1-1 NA TRBV3-1 TGTGCCAGCAGCCGGGAACAGGCCAAGCGCAACACTGAAGCTTTCTTT CASSREQAKRNTEAFF
NA 15 TRBJ1-4 NA TRBV4-3 TGCGCCAGCAGCCAAGACGGGGAAACTAATGAAAAACTGTTTTTT CASSQDGETNEKLFF
few 16 TRBJ2-1 TRBD2 TRBV7-8 TGTGCCAGCAGCGAGAACGGACTAGCGGTATACAATGAGCAGTTCTTC CASSENGLAVYNEQFF
few 18 TRBJ2-7 NA TRBV4-3 TGCGCCAGCAGCCAAGAAGGTGTGGGAACCGCGTTCGGCCACGAGCAGTACTTC CASSQEGVGTAFGHEQYF
NA 16 TRBJ1-1 NA TRBV6-5 TGTGCCAGCAGTTCACCGGGACGCCAAGGGGGCACTGAAGCTTTCTTT CASSSPGRQGGTEAFF
few 15 TRBJ2-3 NA TRBV5-1 TGCGCCAGCAGCTTGAAGGGGGTCGGCACAGATACGCAGTATTTT CASSLKGVGTDTQYF
NA 13 TRBJ2-1 NA TRBV5-1 TGCGCCAGCAGCTTGGCGGGGGTCGCGGAGCAGTTCTTC CASSLAGVAEQFF
few 12 TRBJ2-2 NA TRBV29-1 TGCAGCGTTGAAAGGGTGACCGGGGAGCTGTTTTTT CSVERVTGELFF
few 18 TRBJ1-3 NA TRBV2 TGTGCCAGCAGTGAAGCGCACAGGAAGTCGGCCGTTGGAAACACCATATATTTT CASSEAHRKSAVGNTIYF
NA 12 TRBJ2-5 NA TRBV29-1 TGCAGCGGCAGGACCCCCGGAGAGACCCAGTACTTC CSGRTPGETQYF
few 15 TRBJ1-5 NA TRBV5-5 TGTGCCAGCAGCTGGGCAGGGGAAGGAAATCAGCCCCAGCATTTT CASSWAGEGNQPQHF
NA 14 TRBJ2-3 NA TRBV2 TGTGCCAGCAGTGACCAGGGCAGCCAGGGTACGCAGTATTTT CASSDQGSQGTQYF
few 16 TRBJ1-3 NA TRBV4-3 TGCGCCAGCAGCCAAGATCGAACGGGGCCGGCTGTCACCATATATTTT CASSQDRTGPAVTIYF
once 12 TRBJ2-7 NA TRBV18 TGTGCCAGCTCACGGGAAAACTACGAGCAGTACTTC CASSRENYEQYF